The next 25 T cell receptor beta chains were all read from a single sample in a study of identical twins. Each CDR3 protein is one row after TCRdb ran MiXCR on the 5' RACE reads. The sample lists approximately 470,000 distinct CDR3 sequences; over 12% were seen once. The same specimen was also included in a second study, on yellow fever vaccine responses in identical twins.

Sequenced: CD4+ T cells sorted from blood. The receptors were gathered from a woman aged 18 to 35 in good health.

V gene TRBV12-3 or TRBV12-4 combines with J gene TRBJ2-3; no clear D gene. The CDR3 totals 13 residues. V lost 7 bases and J lost 2, with 10 bases in between. CDR3 region: CASTKSDTDTQYF. CDR3 nucleotide sequence: TGTGCCAGCACCAAGAGCGACACAGATACGCAGTATTTT.

This clonotype turned up a few times. The rearrangement uses TRBV4-3 and TRBJ2-1, with 9 bases that match TRBD1. Germline V CDR1 and CDR2: LGHNA, YSLEER. The CDR3 is 18 amino acids. With V trimmed by 1 base and J by 4 bases, 11 bases remained unmatched. CDR3 DNA sequence: TGCGCCAGCAGCCAAGGGGGACAGGGTATCATCGGGTACAATGAGCAGTTCTTC. Its protein product is CASSQGGQGIIGYNEQFF.

The V and J genes are TRBV20-1 and TRBJ2-3; TRBD1 matches 9 bases. The germline gives CDR1 DFQATT, CDR2 SNEGSKA (reference sequence). CDR3 length equals 13 residues. Trimming cost V 6 bases and J 6 bases; bases outside gene matches: 7. Here the CDR3 reads CSAPPDRGDTQYF. CDR3 nucleotides: TGCAGTGCGCCCCCGGACAGGGGTGATACGCAGTATTTT.

This clonotype showed up just a few times. V gene TRBV12-3 or TRBV12-4 combines with J gene TRBJ1-1, with TRBD1 as a possible D gene (5 bases). The CDR3 sequence is 14 residues long. Trimming stripped 3 bases from V and 1 base from J, with 9 bases between. The CDR3 loop is CASSFIGGNTEAFF. The CDR3, as DNA: TGTGCCAGCAGTTTTATCGGGGGGAACACTGAAGCTTTCTTT.

The CDR3 DNA reads as TGTGCCAGCAGCCTGGGCCTGACGACTTACAATGAGCAGTTCTTC. It codes for CASSLGLTTYNEQFF. This chain connects TRBV7-8 to TRBJ2-1, with unresolved D. CDR1 is SGHVS and CDR2 is FQNEAQ in the germline V gene. With 5 bases removed from V and 4 bases from J, the gap between germline ends came to 15 bases. The CDR3 is 15 amino acids.

This clonotype was detected a few times. CDR3 DNA: TGTGCCAGCAAACCTCCAGGGAGGAATCAGCCCCAGCATTTT. Translation gives CASKPPGRNQPQHF. The chain is built from TRBV28 and TRBJ1-5; TRBD1 is a possible D gene (5 bases). The ends were cut back, 7 bases at V and 4 bases at J, with 14 bases in the middle. This CDR3 has 14 residues. Looked up from germline, CDR1 is MDHEN and CDR2 is SYDVKM. Based on the CDR3 plus reference TRBV28 and TRBJ1-5, the full variable domain is DVKVTQSSRYLVKRTGEKVFLECVQDMDHENMFWYRQDPGLGLRLIYFSYDVKMKEKGDIPEGYSVSREKKERFSLILESASTNQTSMYLCASKPPGRNQPQHFGDGTRLSIL.

This rearrangement joins TRBV15 to TRBJ2-5, with 11 bases aligning to TRBD2. The CDR3 loop spans 16 amino acids. V dropped 0 bases and J dropped 4; count of bases not matched to a gene: 4. Germline assignment: CDR1 LNHNV and CDR2 YYDKDF (reference sequence). The DNA for the CDR3 is TGTGCCACCAGCAGAGATAGCGGGGGGGCTGGAGAGACCCAGTACTTC. The encoded protein is CATSRDSGGAGETQYF.

This clonotype was seen many times. The chain recombines TRBV11-2 with TRBJ2-1; TRBD1 is a possible D gene (5 bases). CDR3 length: 16 amino acids. Trimming pared 2 bases from V and 0 bases from J, leaving 11 bases between. Per the germline V gene, CDR1 is SGHAT and CDR2 is FQNNGV. CDR3 region: CASSLIGANSYNEQFF. CDR3 DNA sequence: TGTGCCAGCAGCTTAATTGGGGCTAACTCCTACAATGAGCAGTTCTTC.

This clonotype was counted between two and nine times. The chain employs TRBV21-1 and TRBJ2-7; the table's D call, TRBD1, was not checked against the DNA. TRBV21-1 represents a pseudogene. The CDR3 has 14 amino acids. This CDR3 is CASSTGTAPYEQYF. CDR3 coding DNA: TGTGCCAGCAGCACCGGGACAGCCCCCTACGAGCAGTACTTC.

This clonotype was counted a few times. This sequence joins TRBV10-3 and TRBJ2-7; D gene ambiguous. Trimming removed 3 bases from V and 0 bases from J, with 15 bases in between. The CDR3 is made up of 16 amino acids. Germline lookup yields CDR1 ENHRY and CDR2 SYGVKD. The DNA of the CDR3 is TGTGCCATCAGTGACGTTCCGGTGGCGGTCTCCTACGAGCAGTACTTC. Translation: CAISDVPVAVSYEQYF.

This clonotype was seen only a few times. V and J are TRBV29-1 and TRBJ1-1; TRBD1 aligns across 9 bases. The ends lost 6 bases at V and 0 bases at J; junction bases unmatched: 8. The V gene's germline CDR1 is SQVTM and CDR2 ANQGSEA. This CDR3 region has 15 residues. The CDR3 bases are TGCAGCGTGACACAGGGGGCGGTCCTGAACACTGAAGCTTTCTTT. Translation gives CSVTQGAVLNTEAFF.

This chain links TRBV20-1 with TRBJ2-7, with 9 bases matching TRBD1. Trimming took 3 bases from V and 6 from J; bases not matched to a gene: 9. This CDR3 has 14 residues. CDR1 and CDR2 (germline): DFQATT, SNEGSKA (reference sequence). The CDR3 here is CSASPGTGMREQYF. The CDR3 DNA follows: TGCAGTGCTAGTCCCGGGACAGGGATGCGCGAGCAGTACTTC.

The chain is built from TRBV6-5 and TRBJ2-1; 11 positions match TRBD2. From germline, CDR1 is MNHEY and CDR2 SVGAGI. Germline trimming cut 2 bases from V and 4 bases from J; bases unmatched to any gene: 4. The CDR3 totals 16 residues. CDR3 in DNA: TGTGCCAGCAGTTACACTAGCGGGGGCCCTTACAATGAGCAGTTCTTC. The encoded protein is CASSYTSGGPYNEQFF.

This clonotype appeared a few times. The CDR3 loop is CSALSTAETQYF. The CDR3 DNA is TGCAGTGCTTTAAGCACTGCAGAGACCCAGTACTTC. The chain uses TRBV20-1 and TRBJ2-5; D call uncertain. The V end lost 5 bases, the J end lost 4 bases, and 11 bases lay between the germline ends. The CDR3 sequence is 12 residues long. Germline V gene sequence: CDR1 DFQATT, CDR2 SNEGSKA (reference sequence).

In this sample, this clonotype turned up a few times. This chain uses TRBV5-1 with TRBJ2-7; D remains unclear. Looked up from germline, CDR1 is SGHRS and CDR2 is YFSETQ. V was pared by 3 bases and J by 1 base, with 11 bases between. The CDR3 has 14 amino acids. The CDR3 sequence is CASSSWTESYEQYF. The DNA of the CDR3 is TGCGCCAGCAGCTCCTGGACGGAATCCTACGAGCAGTACTTC. The entire variable domain, with the rest obtained from reference TRBV5-1 and TRBJ2-7, is as follows: KAGVTQTPRYLIKTRGQQVTLSCSPISGHRSVSWYQQTPGQGLQFLFEYFSETQRNKGNFPGRFSGRQFSNSRSEMNVSTLELGDSALYLCASSSWTESYEQYFGPGTRLTVT.

This clonotype was detected only a few times. The rearrangement uses TRBV29-1 and TRBJ2-5; 7 nucleotides match TRBD1. CDR1 is SQVTM, CDR2 ANQGSEA, per germline. The CDR3 is 13 amino acids. Trimming took 2 bases from V and 2 from J; bases not matched to a gene: 2. CDR3 nucleotide sequence: TGCAGCGTTGAAAAGGGGGCTCAAGAGACCCAGTACTTC. Translation gives CSVEKGAQETQYF.

The chain is built from TRBV28 and TRBJ1-2; TRBD1 might be the D (6 bases). The germline gives CDR1 MDHEN, CDR2 SYDVKM. The CDR3 totals 13 residues. V lost 3 bases, J lost 3 bases, and 8 bases lay in between. This CDR3 is CASSFQGHYGYTF. As DNA, the CDR3 is TGTGCCAGCAGTTTCCAGGGGCACTATGGCTACACCTTC.

The sample holds a few counts of this clonotype. This chain joins TRBV9 and TRBJ1-1; maybe TRBD1 (5 bases). V gave up 0 bases and J gave up 1 base, with 10 bases separating them. The CDR3 covers 15 residues. Looked up from germline, CDR1 is SGDLS and CDR2 is YYNGEE. The CDR3 reads CASSVGRTSNTEAFF. CDR3 DNA sequence: TGTGCCAGCAGCGTAGGTCGGACATCGAACACTGAAGCTTTCTTT.

This clonotype has a count of ten or more. The chain joins TRBV25-1 to TRBJ2-1; perhaps TRBD1 as D (6 bases). The V and J ends lost 4 bases and 1 base respectively, with 14 bases between them. This CDR3 has 16 amino acids. Germline V CDR1 and CDR2: MGHDK, SYGVNS. This CDR3 reads CASSGFQGSSYNEQFF. Here the CDR3 DNA reads TGTGCCAGCAGTGGGTTTCAGGGGAGTTCCTACAATGAGCAGTTCTTC.

This clonotype occurred many times. The chain combines TRBV3-1 with TRBJ2-1; D gene ambiguous. Germline lookup yields CDR1 LGHDT and CDR2 YNNKEL (reference sequence). The CDR3 contains 16 residues. V was cut by 5 bases and J by 6 bases, with 20 bases left in between. The CDR3 nucleotides read TGTGCCAGCAGCGTCACTGCGGAGACCCCCAGCAATGAGCAGTTCTTC. Translation: CASSVTAETPSNEQFF.

This clonotype came up a few times. The genes are TRBV20-1 and TRBJ2-1; 11 nucleotides align to TRBD2. After removal of 5 bases from V and 8 bases from J, the junction contained 23 bases not matched to a gene. Germline V lookup: CDR1 DFQATT, CDR2 SNEGSKA (reference sequence). This CDR3 spans 19 amino acids. The CDR3 DNA sequence: TGCAGTGCTTTCAATTTAGGGTGGGGCACTAGCGGGAGATCTGATGAGCAGTTCTTC. The encoded protein is CSAFNLGWGTSGRSDEQFF.

This chain links TRBV27 with TRBJ1-1; 11 bases are shared with TRBD1. CDR1 and CDR2 from the germline V gene are MNHEY and SMNVEV (reference sequence). With 8 bases clipped from V and 4 bases from J, the junction kept 6 bases outside the gene matches. The CDR3 has 14 residues. CDR3: CASHRDRGFTEAFF. In nucleotides, the CDR3 is TGTGCCAGCCACCGGGACAGGGGGTTCACTGAAGCTTTCTTT.

The CDR3 bases are TGCAGTGCTAGTGGGCAGGGGGCGGTCAACTACGAGCAGTACTTC. It encodes CSASGQGAVNYEQYF. V and J are TRBV20-1 and TRBJ2-7, with 8 bases aligning to TRBD1. The CDR3 is 15 amino acids. Germline trimming cut 3 bases from V and 3 bases from J; bases unmatched to any gene: 10. CDR1 is DFQATT and CDR2 is SNEGSKA in the germline V gene (reference sequence).

This clonotype has more than one count but fewer than ten. The genes are TRBV6-5 and TRBJ1-3; D gene unclear. Germline loops: CDR1 MNHEY, CDR2 SVGAGI. The length of the CDR3 is 16 residues. Trimming left V 2 bases short and J 0 bases short, with 11 bases between. The CDR3 region is CASSYVVRSSGNTIYF. The DNA for the CDR3 is TGTGCCAGCAGTTACGTCGTCCGAAGCTCTGGAAACACCATATATTTT.

This clonotype was found a few times. The chain couples TRBV5-5 to TRBJ2-1; D is possibly TRBD1 or TRBD2 (5 bases each). V shed 7 bases and J shed 0 bases, with 11 bases lying between them. This CDR3 region has 14 residues. Germline V gene sequence: CDR1 SGHKS, CDR2 YYEKEE (reference sequence). The DNA for the CDR3 is TGTGCCAGCCGGTCCGGGGCCTCCTACAATGAGCAGTTCTTC. Amino acids: CASRSGASYNEQFF.